This is a list of T cell receptor beta chains from one sample in a study of blood T cell repertoires in COVID-19. Clones were sequenced by immunoSEQ multiplex PCR, and TCRdb holds only the in-frame ones, with some missing. The sample holds around 68,000 clones, roughly 84% seen once. What was sequenced was peripheral blood. The origin of the receptors is a woman aged 45-65 years with acute or convalescent COVID-19. Both conserved end residues are part of each CDR3. The order of the fields is V gene, J gene, CDR3 protein.

v_gene: TRBV29-1
j_gene: TRBJ2-5
CDR3aa: CSVGGVSWETQYF

v_gene: TRBV7-2
j_gene: TRBJ2-7
CDR3aa: CASSSLAGGWEQYF

v_gene: TRBV10-3
j_gene: TRBJ1-2
CDR3aa: CAISEQDDLGYTF

v_gene: TRBV5-4
j_gene: TRBJ1-3
CDR3aa: CASSSNLDSLSGNTIYF

v_gene: TRBV2
j_gene: TRBJ2-2
CDR3aa: CASGGQGVGTGELFF

v_gene: TRBV7-2
j_gene: TRBJ2-7
CDR3aa: CASSFRDRTAYEQYF

v_gene: TRBV25-1
j_gene: TRBJ1-5
CDR3aa: CASSLTYSNQPQHF

v_gene: TRBV19
j_gene: TRBJ1-2
CDR3aa: CASSTTGTGGGYTF

v_gene: TRBV5-4
j_gene: TRBJ2-1
CDR3aa: CASRPDRGNNEQFF

v_gene: TRBV7-2
j_gene: TRBJ2-7
CDR3aa: CASSPRQGTYEQYF

v_gene: TRBV14
j_gene: TRBJ2-5
CDR3aa: CASSQDGSGGQYF

v_gene: TRBV19
j_gene: TRBJ2-5
CDR3aa: CASSIATSGTGEETQYF

v_gene: TRBV10-1
j_gene: TRBJ2-1
CDR3aa: CASKSGGKQFF

v_gene: TRBV3-1/TRBV3-2
j_gene: TRBJ2-3
CDR3aa: CASSPRLGGASTDTQYF

v_gene: TRBV6-5
j_gene: TRBJ2-1
CDR3aa: CASSYPGLSNEQFF

v_gene: TRBV5-4
j_gene: TRBJ2-1
CDR3aa: CASSLGLAGVYEQFF

v_gene: TRBV18
j_gene: TRBJ2-7
CDR3aa: CASSRQTYEQYF

v_gene: TRBV7-5
j_gene: TRBJ2-7
CDR3aa: CARKTSWKYEQYF

v_gene: TRBV13
j_gene: TRBJ2-7
CDR3aa: CASSAAVGTGVNREQYF

v_gene: TRBV10-3
j_gene: TRBJ2-7
CDR3aa: CAISADRLYEQYF

v_gene: TRBV7-2
j_gene: TRBJ1-2
CDR3aa: CASSWGTGGYYGYTF

v_gene: TRBV5-1
j_gene: TRBJ2-1
CDR3aa: CASSLAGTGDNEQFF

v_gene: TRBV3-1/TRBV3-2
j_gene: TRBJ2-5
CDR3aa: CASSPGETQYF

v_gene: TRBV5-1
j_gene: TRBJ1-3
CDR3aa: CASSYGTGSSSTIYF

v_gene: TRBV27
j_gene: TRBJ2-1
CDR3aa: CASTSDAGVIYNEQFF

v_gene: TRBV7-8
j_gene: TRBJ2-5
CDR3aa: CASSLRGTSRSEETQYF

v_gene: TRBV18
j_gene: TRBJ1-1
CDR3aa: CASSPTGEINTEAFF